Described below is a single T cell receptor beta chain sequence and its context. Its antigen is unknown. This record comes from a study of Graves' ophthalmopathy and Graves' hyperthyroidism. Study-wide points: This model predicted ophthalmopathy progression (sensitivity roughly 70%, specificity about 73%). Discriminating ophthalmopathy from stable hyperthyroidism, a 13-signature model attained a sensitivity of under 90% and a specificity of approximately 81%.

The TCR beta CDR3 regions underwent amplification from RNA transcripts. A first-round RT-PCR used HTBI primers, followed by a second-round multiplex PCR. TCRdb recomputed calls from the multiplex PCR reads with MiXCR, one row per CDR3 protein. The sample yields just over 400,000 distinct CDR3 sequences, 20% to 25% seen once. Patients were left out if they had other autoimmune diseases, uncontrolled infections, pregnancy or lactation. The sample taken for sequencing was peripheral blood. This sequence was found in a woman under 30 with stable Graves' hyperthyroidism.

The CDR3 reads CASSNRNGGEAFF. Written as DNA, the CDR3 is TGTGCCAGCAGTAACAGGAACGGAGGTGAAGCTTTCTTT. The chain is built from TRBV2 and TRBJ1-1, with D possibly matching TRBD1 (5 bases). The V end was cut by 5 bases, the J end by 7 bases, with 14 bases between. This CDR3 contains 13 residues. Germline-derived CDR1 and CDR2 are SNHLY and FYNNEI.